The 18 T cell receptor beta chains given below trace back to one sample, sequenced in a study of blood T cell repertoires in COVID-19. This table comes from immunoSEQ multiplex PCR, and its TCRdb copy is limited to in-frame clones, with some not included. The sample has hundreds of thousands of clones; under 90% are singletons. The sequenced sample consisted of PBMCs or T cells enriched from blood (not recorded which). The receptors were sampled from a man aged 25-40 years with acute COVID-19.

This chain joins TRBV10-1 and TRBJ2-1; 7 nucleotides line up with TRBD1. Looked up from germline, CDR1 is WNHNN and CDR2 is SYGVQD (reference sequence). V lost 0 bases to trimming and J lost 4 bases; unmatched junction nucleotides: 6. This CDR3 comprises 16 residues. The chain's CDR3 is CASSESNRGIYNEQFF. As DNA, the CDR3 is TGCGCCAGCAGTGAGTCGAACAGGGGTATATACAATGAGCAGTTCTTC.

This clone was counted only a few times. V usage is TRBV15 and J usage is TRBJ1-5, with a tentative D call TRBD1 (6 bases). The CDR3 covers 18 residues. Trimming cost V 0 bases and J 3 bases, with 18 bases left between them. Germline CDR1 LNHNV, CDR2 YYDKDF (reference sequence). CDR3 in amino acids: CATSRDLVTGSINQPQHF. DNA for the CDR3: TGTGCCACCAGCAGAGACCTCGTGACAGGCAGCATCAATCAGCCCCAGCATTTT.

The CDR3 DNA is TGTGCCAGCAGTTATACAGAACGCCATCAGCCCCAGCATTTT. This sequence encodes CASSYTERHQPQHF. This sequence joins TRBV28 and TRBJ1-5; the D is unclear. The germline CDR1 and CDR2 sequences are MDHEN and SYDVKM. The CDR3 extends over 14 amino acids. V was pared by 4 bases and J by 5 bases, with 12 bases between.

The chain joins TRBV19 to TRBJ2-3; TRBD1 agrees at 12 bases. Germline CDR1 reads LNHDA; CDR2 reads SQIVND (reference sequence). Trimming removed 6 bases from V and 5 bases from J; junction bases left unmatched: 9. The CDR3 is 16 amino acids. The CDR3 region has the DNA TGTGCCAGTAGGGACCCGGGACAGGGGGCAAGAGATACGCAGTATTTT. Translated: CASRDPGQGARDTQYF.

The gene calls are TRBV3-1 (or the pseudogene TRBV3-2) and TRBJ1-3; possible D gene TRBD1, 6 bases. Trimming left V 4 bases short and J 6 bases short, with 13 bases between. The germline V gene has CDR1 LGHDT and CDR2 YNNKEL (reference sequence). The CDR3 runs 14 residues. The CDR3 region is CASSLRDTPNTIYF. The CDR3 region has the DNA TGTGCCAGCAGCCTACGGGACACCCCAAACACCATATATTTT.

This clone has only a few counts. The chain employs TRBV7-9 and TRBJ2-7; TRBD1 is a possible D gene (6 bases). The ends were cut back, 3 bases at V and 2 bases at J, with 8 bases in the middle. The CDR3 covers 13 residues. Germline CDR1 SEHNR, CDR2 FQNEAQ (reference sequence). The DNA for the CDR3 is TGTGCCAGCAGCTTTCGGGACACCTACGAGCAGTACGTC. Protein product: CASSFRDTYEQYV.

CDR3 DNA: TGCAGTGCTAGTACGGGGTGGGACACCGGGGAGCTGTTTTTT. This gives the protein CSASTGWDTGELFF. The rearrangement links TRBV20-1 to TRBJ2-2, with a tentative D call TRBD2 (5 bases). Trimming removed 3 bases from V and 3 bases from J, with 11 bases in between. This CDR3 region has 14 residues. CDR1 is DFQATT, CDR2 SNEGSKA, per germline (reference sequence).

The chain is built from TRBV2 and TRBJ1-4, with D maybe TRBD1 (6 bases). Germline assignment: CDR1 SNHLY and CDR2 FYNNEI. The CDR3 has 16 amino acids. V was cut by 6 bases and J by 8 bases, with 22 bases left in between. The CDR3 DNA reads TGTGCCAGCAGCCGGGACACCGATCGATGGGGGGAAAAACTGTTTTTT. Its protein is CASSRDTDRWGEKLFF.

The chain uses TRBV9 and TRBJ2-2, with 9 bases matching TRBD2. V lost 0 bases and J lost 3; bases outside the gene matches: 3. The CDR3 spans 16 residues. CDR1 is SGDLS, CDR2 YYNGEE, per germline. CDR3 sequence (DNA): TGTGCCAGCAGCGTAGAGGGGACTAGCTACACCGGGGAGCTGTTTTTT. This gives the protein CASSVEGTSYTGELFF. Full variable domain (missing parts from reference TRBV9 and TRBJ2-2): DSGVTQTPKHLITATGQRVTLRCSPRSGDLSVYWYQQSLDQGLQFLIQYYNGEERAKGNILERFSAQQFPDLHSELNLSSLELGDSALYFCASSVEGTSYTGELFFGEGSRLTVL.

The chain joins TRBV4-1 to TRBJ2-4; a possible D gene is TRBD1 (7 bases). Trimming pared 0 bases from V and 2 bases from J, leaving 14 bases between. The CDR3 consists of 17 residues. Germline-derived CDR1 and CDR2 are MGHRA and YSYEKL. The CDR3 loop is CASSQEVRGVTKNIQYF. The CDR3 nucleotides read TGCGCCAGCAGCCAAGAGGTCAGGGGGGTAACCAAAAACATTCAGTACTTC.

V gene TRBV2 combines with J gene TRBJ1-5, with D perhaps TRBD1 (6 bases). CDR1 is SNHLY, CDR2 FYNNEI, per germline. This CDR3 is built from 13 residues. The V end was cut by 6 bases, the J end by 7 bases, with 13 bases between. The CDR3 DNA reads as TGTGCCAGCAGCTGGGACACGAGGCAGCCCCAGCATTTT. This encodes CASSWDTRQPQHF.

The rearrangement links TRBV18 to TRBJ1-3; no reliable D call. Trimming pared 6 bases from V and 0 bases from J, leaving 9 bases between. In germline, CDR1 is KGHSH, CDR2 LQKENI. The CDR3 consists of 14 residues. The CDR3, as DNA: TGTGCCAGCTCCCGCTCGAGCTCTGGAAACACCATATATTTT. Protein product: CASSRSSSGNTIYF.

The chain recombines TRBV6-5 with TRBJ2-1; D uncertain. Germline values: CDR1 MNHEY, CDR2 SVGAGI. V was trimmed by 0 bases and J by 6 bases, leaving 12 bases between them. CDR3 length: 15 amino acids. The DNA for the CDR3 is TGTGCCAGCAGTTACTCCCCGGTAGTAGTCAATGAGCAGTTCTTC. This translates into CASSYSPVVVNEQFF.

In its sample, this clone was seen once. The chain couples TRBV21-1 to TRBJ1-1; the table names TRBD1, a call not compared with the DNA. TRBV21-1 is designated a pseudogene. The CDR3 runs to 14 residues. DNA for the CDR3: TGTGCCAGCAGCAAGAACAGGGGGCCAACTGAAGCTTTCTTT. Translating it yields CASSKNRGPTEAFF.

The gene calls are TRBV28 and TRBJ1-5; no reliable D call. The CDR3 is made up of 11 amino acids. Trimming shortened V by 2 bases and J by 12 bases, and 8 bases separated the two germline ends. Germline V lookup: CDR1 MDHEN, CDR2 SYDVKM. As DNA, the CDR3 is TGTGCCAGCAGTTTAGAGGGCGTCCAGCATTTT. It is translated as CASSLEGVQHF.

The rearrangement joins TRBV28 to TRBJ2-2; the D is unclear. Germline CDR1 reads MDHEN; CDR2 reads SYDVKM. The CDR3 contains 14 residues. V was cut by 1 base and J by 0 bases, with 3 bases left in between. The CDR3 DNA reads TGTGCCAGCAGTTTATATACGAACACCGGGGAGCTGTTTTTT. Protein: CASSLYTNTGELFF.

This sequence joins TRBV7-2 and TRBJ2-3; 8 bases match TRBD2. V lost 2 bases to trimming and J lost 3 bases; unmatched junction nucleotides: 10. The CDR3 is 17 amino acids. Germline-derived CDR1 and CDR2 are SGHTA and FQGNSA. The CDR3 nucleotides read TGTGCCAGCAGCTTAAACCCACGGGAGGGTCGGACAGATACGCAGTATTTT. Protein sequence: CASSLNPREGRTDTQYF.

V is TRBV5-1 and J is TRBJ2-3, with TRBD2 matching over 9 bases. This CDR3 spans 16 amino acids. Trimming at V came to 3 bases and at J to 4 bases, leaving 9 bases not matched to a gene. Germline CDR1 SGHRS, CDR2 YFSETQ. CDR3 DNA sequence: TGCGCCAGCAGCTCCCAGGGGCGGGGGGGCCCAGATACGCAGTATTTT. Translating gives CASSSQGRGGPDTQYF.